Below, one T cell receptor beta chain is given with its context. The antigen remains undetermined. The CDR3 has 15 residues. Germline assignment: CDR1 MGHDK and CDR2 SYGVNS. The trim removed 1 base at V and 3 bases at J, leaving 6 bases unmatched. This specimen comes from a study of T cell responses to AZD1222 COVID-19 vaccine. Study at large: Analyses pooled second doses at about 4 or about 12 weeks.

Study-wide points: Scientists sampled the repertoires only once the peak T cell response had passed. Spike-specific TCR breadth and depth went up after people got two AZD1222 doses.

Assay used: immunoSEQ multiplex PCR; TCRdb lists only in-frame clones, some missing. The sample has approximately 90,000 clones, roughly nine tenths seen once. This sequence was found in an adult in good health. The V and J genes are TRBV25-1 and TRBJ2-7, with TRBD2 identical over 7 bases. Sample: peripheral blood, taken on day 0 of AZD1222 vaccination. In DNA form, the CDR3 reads TGTGCCAGCAGTGAATCGCTAGCGGACATCTACGAGCAGTACTTC. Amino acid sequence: CASSESLADIYEQYF.